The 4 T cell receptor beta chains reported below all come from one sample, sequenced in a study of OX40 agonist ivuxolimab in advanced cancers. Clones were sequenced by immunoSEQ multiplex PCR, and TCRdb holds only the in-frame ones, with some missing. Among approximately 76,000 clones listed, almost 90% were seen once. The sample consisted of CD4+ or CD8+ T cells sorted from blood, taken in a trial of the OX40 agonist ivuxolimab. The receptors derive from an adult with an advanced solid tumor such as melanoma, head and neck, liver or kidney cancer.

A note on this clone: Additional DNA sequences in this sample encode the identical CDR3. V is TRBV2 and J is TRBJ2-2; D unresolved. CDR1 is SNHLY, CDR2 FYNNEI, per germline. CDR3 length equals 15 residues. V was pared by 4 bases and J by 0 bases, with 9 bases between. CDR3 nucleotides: TGTGCCAGCAGTGGAATGTTCGCGAACACCGGGGAGCTGTTTTTT. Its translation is CASSGMFANTGELFF.

The CDR3 loop reads CASKGLDQEAFF. CDR3 coding DNA: TGTGCCAGCAAAGGCCTGGACCAAGAAGCTTTCTTT. The chain has TRBV6-6 and TRBJ1-1; D is unresolved. The CDR3 runs 12 residues. Germline values: CDR1 MNHNY, CDR2 SVGAGI (reference sequence). Trimming pared 7 bases from V and 8 bases from J, leaving 14 bases between.

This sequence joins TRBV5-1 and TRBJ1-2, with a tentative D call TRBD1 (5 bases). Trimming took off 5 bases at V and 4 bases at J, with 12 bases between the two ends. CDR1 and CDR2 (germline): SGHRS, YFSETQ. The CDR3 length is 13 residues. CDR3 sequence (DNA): TGCGCCAGCAGAGGGGCAGGGCTCTATGGCTACACCTTC. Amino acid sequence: CASRGAGLYGYTF.

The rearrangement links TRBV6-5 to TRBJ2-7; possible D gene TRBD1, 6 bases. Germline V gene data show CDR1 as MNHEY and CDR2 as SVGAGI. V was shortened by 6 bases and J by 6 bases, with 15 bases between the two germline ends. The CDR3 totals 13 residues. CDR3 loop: CASRRSGVGEQYF. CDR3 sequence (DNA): TGTGCCAGCAGGCGGTCAGGGGTCGGCGAGCAGTACTTC.